This TCR beta chain comes out of a study of radiotherapy plus CTLA-4 blockade in lung cancer. Study-wide findings and caveats: The best predictor of response was reported to be early blood T cell clone dynamics, with interferon-beta.

This clone was counted only a few times. Its specificity is unknown. Repertoires were generated with immunoSEQ multiplex PCR, while TCRdb's copy carries only in-frame clones and drops some. Of around 59,000 clones in the sample, 77% were seen once. V trimming: 7 bases; J trimming: 6 bases; junction bases outside the gene matches: 7. Per the germline V gene, CDR1 is SNHLY and CDR2 is FYNNEI. The CDR3 loop spans 14 amino acids. This TCR was sampled from a human donor with non-small cell lung cancer who had a partial response to radiotherapy plus ipilimumab. This material consisted of peripheral blood, taken from a patient treated with radiotherapy plus ipilimumab. J is TRBJ1-5 and V is TRBV2, with 9 bases lining up with TRBD1. The CDR3 DNA follows: TGTGCCAGCACGACAGGGGGAATAAGTCAGCCCCAGCATTTT. This gives the protein CASTTGGISQPQHF.